These 2 T cell receptor beta chains were all obtained from the same sample, sequenced in a study of OX40 agonist ivuxolimab in advanced cancers. Libraries were prepared by immunoSEQ multiplex PCR; TCRdb keeps only in-frame clonotypes and omits some of them. The table lists about 46,000 clones, 90% to 95% of them singletons. Sequences were derived from CD4+ or CD8+ T cells sorted from blood, sampled in a trial of the OX40 agonist ivuxolimab. The receptors were sampled from an adult with an advanced solid tumor such as melanoma, head and neck, liver or kidney cancer.

This chain joins TRBV5-5 and TRBJ2-5; TRBD1 is a possible D gene (5 bases). This CDR3 has 14 residues. Trimming removed 4 bases at V and 0 bases at J, with 10 bases between. Germline assignment: CDR1 SGHKS and CDR2 YYEKEE (reference sequence). This CDR3 is CASSPGQYQETQYF. The CDR3 nucleotides read TGTGCCAGCAGCCCAGGACAATACCAAGAGACCCAGTACTTC.

This clone was seen a single time. J is TRBJ2-2 and V is TRBV7-8; TRBD1 or TRBD2 may be the D gene (5 bases each). This CDR3 region has 14 residues. Per germline, CDR1 SGHVS and CDR2 FQNEAQ. With 5 bases removed from V and 5 bases from J, the gap between germline ends came to 12 bases. The CDR3 coding sequence is TGTGCCAGCAGCCAAGAGGGGTTGACCGGGGAGCTGTTTTTT. Translation gives CASSQEGLTGELFF.